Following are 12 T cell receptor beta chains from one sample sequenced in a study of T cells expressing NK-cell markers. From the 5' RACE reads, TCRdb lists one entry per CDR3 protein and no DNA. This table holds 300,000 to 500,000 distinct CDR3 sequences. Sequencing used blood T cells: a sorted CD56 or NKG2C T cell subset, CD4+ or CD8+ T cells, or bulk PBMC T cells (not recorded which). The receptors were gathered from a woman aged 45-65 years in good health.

CDR3 sequence: CASSFRRQETQYF. The genes are TRBV12-3 or TRBV12-4 and TRBJ2-5. The CDR3 runs to 13 residues.

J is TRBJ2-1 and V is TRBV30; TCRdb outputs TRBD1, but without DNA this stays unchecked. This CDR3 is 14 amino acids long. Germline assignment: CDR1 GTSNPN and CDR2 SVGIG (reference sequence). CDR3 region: CAWSRGGVYNEQFF.

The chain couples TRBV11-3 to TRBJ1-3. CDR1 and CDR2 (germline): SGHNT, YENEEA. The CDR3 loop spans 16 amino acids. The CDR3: CASSWEFSFSGNTIYF.

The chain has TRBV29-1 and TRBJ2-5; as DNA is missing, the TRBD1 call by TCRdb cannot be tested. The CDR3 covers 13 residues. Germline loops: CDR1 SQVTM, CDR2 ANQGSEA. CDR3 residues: CSVDGGLGETQYF.

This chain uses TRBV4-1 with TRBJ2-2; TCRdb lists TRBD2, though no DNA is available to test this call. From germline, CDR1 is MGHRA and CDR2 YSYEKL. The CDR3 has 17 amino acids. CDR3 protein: CASSQPTSGRRAGELFF.

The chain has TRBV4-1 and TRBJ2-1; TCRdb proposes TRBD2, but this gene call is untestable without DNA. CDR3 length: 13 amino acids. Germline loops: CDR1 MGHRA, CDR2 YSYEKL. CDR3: CASSLSAAGEQFF.

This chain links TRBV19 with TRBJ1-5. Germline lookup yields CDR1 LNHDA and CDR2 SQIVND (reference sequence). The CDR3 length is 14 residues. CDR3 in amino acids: CASKVEGFNQPQHF.

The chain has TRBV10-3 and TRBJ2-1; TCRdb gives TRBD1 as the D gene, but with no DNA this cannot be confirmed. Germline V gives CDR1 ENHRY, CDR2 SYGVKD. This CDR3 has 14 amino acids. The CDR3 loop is CAISEGGSVSEQFF.

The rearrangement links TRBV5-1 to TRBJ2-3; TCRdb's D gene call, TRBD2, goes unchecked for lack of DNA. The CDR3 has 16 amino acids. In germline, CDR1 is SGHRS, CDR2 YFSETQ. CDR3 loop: CASSGGGAANTDTQYF. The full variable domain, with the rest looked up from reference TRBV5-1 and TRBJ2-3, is KAGVTQTPRYLIKTRGQQVTLSCSPISGHRSVSWYQQTPGQGLQFLFEYFSETQRNKGNFPGRFSGRQFSNSRSEMNVSTLELGDSALYLCASSGGGAANTDTQYFGPGTRLTVL.

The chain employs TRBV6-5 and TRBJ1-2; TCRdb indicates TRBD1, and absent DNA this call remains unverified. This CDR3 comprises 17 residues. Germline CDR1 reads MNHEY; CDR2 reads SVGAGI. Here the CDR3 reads CASSYASVPSGPNGYTF.

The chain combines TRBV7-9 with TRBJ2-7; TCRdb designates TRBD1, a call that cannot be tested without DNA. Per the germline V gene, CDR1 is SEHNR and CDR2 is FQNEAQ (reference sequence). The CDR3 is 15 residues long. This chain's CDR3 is CASSLARGTIYEQYF.

CDR3 residues: CASSLRARGYTF. V and J are TRBV27 and TRBJ1-2. The CDR3 is 12 residues long. The germline CDR1 and CDR2 sequences are MNHEY and SMNVEV (reference sequence).